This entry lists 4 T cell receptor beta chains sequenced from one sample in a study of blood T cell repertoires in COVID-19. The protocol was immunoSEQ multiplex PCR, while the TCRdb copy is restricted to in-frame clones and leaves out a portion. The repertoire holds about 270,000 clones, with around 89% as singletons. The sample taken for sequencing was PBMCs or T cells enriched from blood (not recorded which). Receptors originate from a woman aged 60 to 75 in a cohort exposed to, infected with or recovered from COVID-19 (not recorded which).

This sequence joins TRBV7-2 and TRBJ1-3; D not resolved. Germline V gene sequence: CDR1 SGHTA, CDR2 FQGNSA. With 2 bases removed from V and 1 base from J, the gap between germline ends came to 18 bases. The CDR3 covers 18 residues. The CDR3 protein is CASSLLSPKGGSGNTIYF. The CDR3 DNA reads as TGTGCCAGCAGCTTATTATCCCCTAAGGGAGGGTCTGGAAACACCATATATTTT.

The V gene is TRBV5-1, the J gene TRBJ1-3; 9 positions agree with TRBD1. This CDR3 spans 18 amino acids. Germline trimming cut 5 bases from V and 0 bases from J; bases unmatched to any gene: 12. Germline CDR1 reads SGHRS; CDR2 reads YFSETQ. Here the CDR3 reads CASRLDRGTPLSGNTIYF. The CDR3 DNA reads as TGCGCCAGCAGACTAGACAGGGGGACACCGCTCTCTGGAAACACCATATATTTT.

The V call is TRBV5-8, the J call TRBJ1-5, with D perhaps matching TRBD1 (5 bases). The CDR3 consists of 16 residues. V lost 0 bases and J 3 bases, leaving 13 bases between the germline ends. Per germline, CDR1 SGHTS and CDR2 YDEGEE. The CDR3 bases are TGTGCCAGCAGCTTGGTCGGAGGGGTGGTCAATCAGCCCCAGCATTTT. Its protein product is CASSLVGGVVNQPQHF.

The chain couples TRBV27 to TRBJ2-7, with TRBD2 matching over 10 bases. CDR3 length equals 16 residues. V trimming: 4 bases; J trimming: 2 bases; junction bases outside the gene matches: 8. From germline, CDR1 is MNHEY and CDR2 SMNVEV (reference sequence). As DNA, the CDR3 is TGTGCCAGCAGTTCTGGGACTAGCGACGAACCCTACGAGCAGTACTTC. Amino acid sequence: CASSSGTSDEPYEQYF.